This section outlines one T cell receptor beta chain sequence together with its context. Its antigen is currently unknown. This sample is drawn from a study of cytomegalovirus exposure and HLA in healthy donors. The data were produced by immunoSEQ multiplex PCR, yet TCRdb's version contains in-frame clones alone and is incomplete. The data show 150,000 to 200,000 clones, approximately 84% seen once. V was cut by 3 bases and J by 5 bases, with 14 bases left in between. The CDR3 totals 14 residues. Germline V gives CDR1 GTSNPN, CDR2 SVGIG (reference sequence). Study observations and caveats: The listing of fewer than 200 TCR beta chains classed them as cytomegalovirus-associated. Most TCR sequences were uncommon, yet certain public TCRs appeared in many donors. In vitro experiments confirmed that a few CMV-associated chains were specific for CMV antigens.

The clonotype originates from a man aged 25-45 years in good health and CMV-seropositive. The chain recombines TRBV30 with TRBJ1-5, with D perhaps matching TRBD1 (6 bases). The material sequenced was PBMCs. This CDR3 is CAWSPGGAYQPQHF. The CDR3, as DNA: TGTGCCTGGAGCCCGGGGGGGGCCTATCAGCCCCAGCATTTT.